Shown below are 25 T cell receptor beta chains from a single sample sequenced in a study of T cells in Graves' hyperthyroidism and ophthalmopathy (dated by TCRdb to the late 2010s). Receptor amplification or capture employed multiplex PCR. Sequencing instrument: Illumina HiSeq 2000. Amplification of TCR beta CDR3 regions was carried out from RNA transcripts. For the first round of RT-PCR on the TCR CDR3, the HTBI primer set was used together with the Qiagen OneStep RT-PCR kit. TCRdb's own reprocessing of the public reads used fastp at Q25 and MiXCR and kept productive beta chains. Rows with one shared CDR3 protein collapse into an entry with the most common genes and DNA. Counted in this sample were more than 650,000 distinct CDR3 sequences; around 13% of them appeared once. The ten largest clones add up to approximately 10% of the sample. Sequenced material: blood. Receptor source: a woman under 30 with Graves' hyperthyroidism.

This sequence joins TRBV7-9 and TRBJ2-2, with D possibly matching TRBD1 (7 bases). Trimming removed 6 bases at V and 7 bases at J, with 21 bases between. The CDR3 is 16 residues long. CDR1 and CDR2 from the germline V gene are SEHNR and FQNEAQ (reference sequence). The CDR3 DNA is TGTGCCAGCAGGCTGCGGGCGGGACAGCGCGACGGGGAGCTGTTTTTT. Translated: CASRLRAGQRDGELFF.

The chain recombines TRBV7-9 with TRBJ2-1, with D perhaps given as TRBD1 or TRBD2 (6 bases each). V was pared by 5 bases and J by 3 bases, with 17 bases between. The CDR3 loop spans 16 amino acids. Germline V CDR1 and CDR2: SEHNR, FQNEAQ (reference sequence). CDR3 nucleotides: TGTGCCAGCAGCCCCTCGGGGGCGCCCGACTACAATGAGCAGTTCTTC. It encodes CASSPSGAPDYNEQFF.

The sample holds many counts of this clonotype. This chain connects TRBV7-2 to TRBJ2-3, with TRBD2 matching over 9 bases. With 2 bases clipped from V and 2 bases from J, the junction kept 5 bases outside the gene matches. The CDR3 spans 16 residues. The germline gives CDR1 SGHTA, CDR2 FQGNSA. The DNA of the CDR3 is TGTGCCAGCAGCTTAAATGCGGGAGGGATCACAGATACGCAGTATTTT. Its protein product is CASSLNAGGITDTQYF.

This clonotype occurred many times. This CDR3 is CSAHSRTGISYEQYF. DNA for the CDR3: TGCAGTGCCCATTCGAGGACAGGAATTTCCTACGAGCAGTACTTC. The chain has TRBV20-1 and TRBJ2-7, with 7 nucleotides matching TRBD1. The CDR3 is 15 amino acids. The V segment lost 6 bases and the J segment 1 base; nucleotides outside the gene matches: 12. Per germline, CDR1 DFQATT and CDR2 SNEGSKA (reference sequence).

The chain carries TRBV19 and TRBJ1-6, with D maybe TRBD1 (6 bases). Trimming took off 8 bases at V and 6 bases at J, with 17 bases between the two ends. This CDR3 is built from 15 residues. Germline CDR1 reads LNHDA; CDR2 reads SQIVND (reference sequence). The CDR3 region has the DNA TGTGCCAGTGGGGGGATTCAGGGGCTTAATTCACCCCTCCACTTT. Translation gives CASGGIQGLNSPLHF.

The sample holds a few counts of this clonotype. The chain employs TRBV28 and TRBJ2-5; D may be TRBD2 (5 bases). The CDR3 sequence is 15 residues long. The germline CDR1 and CDR2 sequences are MDHEN and SYDVKM. The V and J ends lost 5 bases and 2 bases respectively, with 15 bases between them. The CDR3 spells CASSSPPLGQETQYF. CDR3 in DNA: TGTGCCAGCAGTAGCCCCCCACTAGGACAAGAGACCCAGTACTTC.

The CDR3 region is CASSLDRVGETQYF. As DNA, the CDR3 is TGTGCCAGCAGTTTAGACAGGGTGGGGGAGACCCAGTACTTC. This chain joins TRBV12-3 or TRBV12-4 and TRBJ2-5; D is possibly TRBD1 (6 bases). V shed 1 base and J shed 5 bases, with 11 bases lying between them. CDR3 length: 14 residues.

In this sample, this clonotype turned up a few times. The rearrangement joins TRBV6-1 to TRBJ2-6; 7 bases match TRBD1. V trimming: 5 bases; J trimming: 4 bases; junction bases outside the gene matches: 14. The CDR3 covers 18 residues. Germline CDR1 MNHNS, CDR2 SASEGT. CDR3 sequence: CASSSGQALPDGANVLTF. In DNA, the CDR3 is TGTGCCAGCAGTTCCGGACAGGCCCTTCCCGACGGGGCCAACGTCCTGACTTTC.

In this sample, this clonotype turned up a few times. The V call is TRBV9, the J call TRBJ1-6, with a tentative D call TRBD1 (5 bases). The CDR3 extends over 15 amino acids. V lost 4 bases, J lost 3 bases, and 11 bases lay in between. Germline V gives CDR1 SGDLS, CDR2 YYNGEE. DNA of the CDR3: TGTGCCAGCAGCACATGGGACGGCTATAATTCACCCCTCCACTTT. Amino acids: CASSTWDGYNSPLHF.

This clonotype was observed many times. V is TRBV6-1 and J is TRBJ2-1, with TRBD1 matching 7 bases. CDR1 MNHNS and CDR2 SASEGT come from the germline V gene. The CDR3 totals 15 residues. The junction had 6 bases not matched to a gene; V was cut back by 5 bases and J by 2 bases. CDR3 region: CASSRQGITYNEQFF. The DNA of the CDR3 is TGTGCCAGCAGTCGACAGGGAATCACCTACAATGAGCAGTTCTTC.

This rearrangement joins TRBV10-3 to TRBJ2-7, with 14 bases that match TRBD2. CDR3 size: 18 residues. CDR1 and CDR2 from the germline V gene are ENHRY and SYGVKD. Losses at the gene ends were 3 bases for V and 5 bases for J; bases not matched to a gene: 12. The CDR3 spells CAISERLAGGFGRNEQYF. The DNA of the CDR3 is TGTGCCATCAGTGAACGACTAGCGGGAGGGTTTGGGAGGAACGAGCAGTACTTC.

V and J are TRBV6-1 and TRBJ2-3; possible D gene TRBD2, 6 bases. This CDR3 contains 18 residues. CDR1 is MNHNS and CDR2 is SASEGT in the germline V gene. Between the trimmed V and J ends, which lost 5 bases and 0 bases, there was a span of 21 bases. The CDR3 nucleotides read TGTGCCAGCAGTTTGGCCACTCTTAGCGGCCCTAGCACAGATACGCAGTATTTT. Amino acids: CASSLATLSGPSTDTQYF.

Many counts were recorded for this clonotype. This CDR3 reads CASRGQGSSYNEQFF. In DNA, the CDR3 is TGTGCCAGCAGGGGACAGGGCAGCTCCTACAATGAGCAGTTCTTC. V gene TRBV28 combines with J gene TRBJ2-1; 9 bases are shared with TRBD1. Trimming took 6 bases from V and 0 from J; bases not matched to a gene: 3. The CDR3 is 15 amino acids. Germline CDR1 MDHEN, CDR2 SYDVKM.

This clonotype turned up a few times. This chain connects TRBV5-5 to TRBJ2-3; the D gene is possibly TRBD1 (6 bases). The V gene lost 4 bases and the J gene lost 4 bases, with 25 bases spanning the gap. The CDR3 extends over 18 amino acids. CDR1 is SGHKS, CDR2 YYEKEE, per germline (reference sequence). The DNA for the CDR3 is TGTGCCAGCAGCCCGAAACCGCTAGGGGACATAAAGTCAGATACGCAGTATTTT. This sequence encodes CASSPKPLGDIKSDTQYF.

At least ten counts were recorded for this clonotype. The gene calls are TRBV7-2 and TRBJ2-3; D not certain. The germline V gene has CDR1 SGHTA and CDR2 FQGNSA. CDR3 size: 14 residues. The V end was cut by 3 bases, the J end by 3 bases, with 10 bases between. For the CDR3, the DNA is TGTGCCAGCAGCTTCGACTCTAGTACAGATACGCAGTATTTT. It encodes CASSFDSSTDTQYF.

V gene TRBV12-3 or TRBV12-4 combines with J gene TRBJ1-2, with D unclear. V was trimmed by 3 bases and J by 7 bases, leaving 9 bases between them. The CDR3 length is 12 residues. CDR3 nucleotides: TGTGCCAGCAGTTTTGGAGATGTTGGCTACACCTTC. Translated: CASSFGDVGYTF.

This clonotype was detected ten times or more. The CDR3 DNA is TGTGCCAGCAGCTTAAACGGGAGGGCCAGCAATGAGCAGTTCTTC. It encodes CASSLNGRASNEQFF. V and J are TRBV11-2 and TRBJ2-1; 8 nucleotides match TRBD2. Germline values: CDR1 SGHAT, CDR2 FQNNGV. V trimming: 2 bases; J trimming: 6 bases; junction bases outside the gene matches: 6. The CDR3 is 15 residues long.

This chain uses TRBV2 with TRBJ1-5, with 7 bases lining up with TRBD1. The CDR3 is 15 residues long. The germline V gene has CDR1 SNHLY and CDR2 FYNNEI. J lost 4 bases, V lost 6 bases, and 9 bases had no gene match. As DNA, the CDR3 is TGTGCCAGCAGATTGGACAGGTCATGGAATCAGCCCCAGCATTTT. Protein sequence: CASRLDRSWNQPQHF.

V usage is TRBV19 and J usage is TRBJ1-1; D unresolved. Germline CDR1 reads LNHDA; CDR2 reads SQIVND (reference sequence). The CDR3 loop spans 15 amino acids. The V end lost 4 bases, the J end lost 4 bases, and 16 bases lay between the germline ends. CDR3 DNA: TGTGCCAGTAGTAGTGACGATTCCTCCAGCACTGAAGCTTTCTTT. Protein sequence: CASSSDDSSSTEAFF.

The J gene is TRBJ2-7, the V gene TRBV25-1; D not resolved. Trimming removed 2 bases at V and 6 bases at J, with 8 bases between. CDR3 length: 12 residues. Per germline, CDR1 MGHDK and CDR2 SYGVNS. For the CDR3, the DNA is TGTGCCAGCAGTGAAAACGACCTCGAGCAGTACTTC. Translated, it gives CASSENDLEQYF.

This clonotype was observed a few times. A much more abundant neighbour one base away suggests this may be a read error. The chain combines TRBV28 with TRBJ1-1; weak D call: TRBD1 (5 bases). Trimming removed 5 bases from V and 6 bases from J, with 13 bases in between. Germline assignment: CDR1 MDHEN and CDR2 SYDVKM. The CDR3 is 13 amino acids. CDR3 protein: CASSPDSNAEAFF. CDR3 nucleotides: TGTGCCAGCAGTCCCGACAGCAACGCTGAAGCTTTCTTT. Full variable domain (remainder filled in from reference TRBV28 and TRBJ1-1): DVKVTQSSRYLVKRTGEKVFLECVQDMDHENMFWYRQDPGLGLRLIYFSYDVKMKEKGDIPEGYSVSREKKERFSLILESASTNQTSMYLCASSPDSNAEAFFGQGTRLTVV.

This clonotype showed up just a few times. The chain is built from TRBV5-6 and TRBJ1-2; D gene ambiguous. The CDR3 contains 15 residues. The V gene lost 2 bases and the J gene lost 4 bases, with 15 bases spanning the gap. Germline CDR1 and CDR2: SGHDT and YYEEEE. The CDR3 region is CASSFRSPGGYGYTF. CDR3 bases: TGTGCCAGCAGCTTCCGGAGCCCGGGAGGCTATGGCTACACCTTC.

In this sample, this clonotype turned up many times. The rearrangement links TRBV28 to TRBJ1-2; D might be TRBD1 (6 bases). The CDR3 length is 15 residues. Trimming took off 10 bases at V and 0 bases at J, with 18 bases between the two ends. Germline lookup yields CDR1 MDHEN and CDR2 SYDVKM. This CDR3 is CATTTGTTSNYGYTF. The CDR3 DNA is TGTGCCACAACTACCGGGACAACATCTAACTATGGCTACACCTTC.

This clonotype was seen repeatedly, ten times or more. This sequence joins TRBV28 and TRBJ2-7; 10 bases are shared with TRBD1. The germline CDR1 and CDR2 sequences are MDHEN and SYDVKM. This CDR3 contains 15 residues. With V trimmed by 8 bases and J by 4 bases, 11 bases remained unmatched. The CDR3 sequence: CASGLSGTGAYEQYF. CDR3 bases: TGTGCCAGCGGGCTTTCCGGGACAGGGGCTTACGAGCAGTACTTC.

The V gene is TRBV7-6, the J gene TRBJ1-4; 7 positions agree with TRBD1. Germline loops: CDR1 SGHVS, CDR2 FNYEAQ. This CDR3 comprises 17 residues. V trimming: 7 bases; J trimming: 2 bases; junction bases outside the gene matches: 13. The CDR3 protein is CASTLGYRGGTNEKLFF. The DNA of the CDR3 is TGTGCCAGCACCCTAGGTTACAGAGGGGGCACTAATGAAAAACTGTTTTTT. The complete variable domain, with remaining parts taken from reference TRBV7-6 and TRBJ1-4, reads GAGVSQSPRYKVTKRGQDVALRCDPISGHVSLYWYRQALGQGPEFLTYFNYEAQQDKSGLPNDRFSAERPEGSISTLTIQRTEQRDSAMYRCASTLGYRGGTNEKLFFGSGTQLSVL.